The entry below describes one TCR beta chain. Its antigen remains unidentified. At least 7 million PBMCs were isolated per sample. With a J-beta primer mix and a sample-barcoded 5' primer, a second PCR ran about 6 to 11 cycles. From the 5' RACE reads, TCRdb called clonotypes with MiXCR, one entry per CDR3 protein. The data contain about 1.5 million distinct CDR3 sequences, 42% of them seen just once; the ten biggest clones take up 6.5% to 10%. CDR1 is SGHRS and CDR2 is YFSETQ in the germline V gene. CDR3 length equals 15 residues. The J segment lost 2 bases and the V segment lost 4 bases, leaving 5 bases of the junction unmatched. The sample belongs to a study of blood T cells in healthy people across ages. Study-wide points: Naive CD4+ cells and diversity were both higher in long-lived donors than in aged donors. Diversity estimates from one million T cells were considered underestimates. Age advanced and TCR beta diversity per million T cells fell, roughly linearly.

The clonotype comes from a young woman in good health. The chain combines TRBV5-1 with TRBJ2-3; 9 bases are shared with TRBD2. The sample consisted of blood. The CDR3 coding sequence is TGCGCCAGCAGCATAGCGGGGGACCCCACAGATACGCAGTATTTT. Encoded protein: CASSIAGDPTDTQYF.